The 8 T cell receptor beta chains reported below all come from one sample, sequenced in a study of T-cell reconstitution after alpha-beta-depleted transplantation in children. Unique molecular identifiers were incorporated when the TCRbeta library was constructed. Each CDR3 protein gets one entry after TCRdb re-called the PCR reads with MiXCR. The sample carries about 440,000 distinct CDR3 sequences, around two fifths recorded once. This sample comprised PBMCs, obtained before TCRalphabeta/CD19-depleted stem cell transplant. These receptors originate from a girl between 2 and 10 years old with aplastic anemia, due to receive a stem cell transplant.

CDR3 protein: CASSLTETTDTQYF. As DNA, the CDR3 is TGTGCCAGCAGTCTGACAGAGACCACAGATACGCAGTATTTT. The V gene is TRBV27, the J gene TRBJ2-3, with D tentatively TRBD1 (5 bases). Trimming took 5 bases from V and 2 from J, leaving 11 bases between them. Germline V CDR1 and CDR2: MNHEY, SMNVEV (reference sequence). CDR3 length equals 14 residues.

This clonotype came up a few times. The CDR3 is CASSIEGRGSYEQYF. The CDR3 DNA reads TGTGCCAGTAGTATAGAGGGTAGGGGCTCCTACGAGCAGTACTTC. The chain combines TRBV19 with TRBJ2-7, with D possibly TRBD1 on 5 matching bases. V was pared by 0 bases and J by 0 bases, with 9 bases between. This CDR3 is 15 amino acids long. Per germline, CDR1 LNHDA and CDR2 SQIVND (reference sequence).

Concerning this clonotype: It is unclear where the CDR3 begins or ends on the DNA, so no DNA is shown, and the CDR3 is as TCRdb lists it. This chain links TRBV5-5 with TRBJ2-2. Germline CDR1 is SGHKS and CDR2 is YYEKEE (reference sequence). The CDR3 length is 13 residues, termini included. Here the CDR3 reads CASSSSATGELFF.

V is TRBV29-1 and J is TRBJ2-5, with D perhaps matching TRBD2 (6 bases). Per germline, CDR1 SQVTM and CDR2 ANQGSEA. CDR3 length equals 18 residues. Trimming stripped 8 bases from V and 5 bases from J, with 33 bases between. In DNA form, the CDR3 reads TGCAGCCTCTTGAAGCCCTACAGCCAACTCCACCGGGGGGAGACCCAGTACTTC. This codes for CSLLKPYSQLHRGETQYF.

This clonotype was seen a few times. The gene calls are TRBV9 and TRBJ2-1; D is perhaps TRBD2 (6 bases). The CDR3 loop spans 16 amino acids. The ends were cut back, 0 bases at V and 3 bases at J, with 13 bases in the middle. Germline V gene sequence: CDR1 SGDLS, CDR2 YYNGEE. The DNA of the CDR3 is TGTGCCAGCAGCGTAGGTCGGGAGCTCGGCTACAATGAGCAGTTCTTC. Translation gives CASSVGRELGYNEQFF.

The chain has TRBV7-9 and TRBJ2-7; 7 bases line up with TRBD1. This CDR3 spans 13 amino acids. V shed 8 bases and J 2 bases; nucleotides not matched to a gene: 6. Germline CDR1 SEHNR, CDR2 FQNEAQ (reference sequence). DNA for the CDR3: TGTGCCAGCGCCCCCACAGGGGCCTACGAGCAGTACTTC. It encodes CASAPTGAYEQYF.

The V call is TRBV15, the J call TRBJ2-7, with D perhaps TRBD1 or TRBD2 (5 bases each). Germline V gene sequence: CDR1 LNHNV, CDR2 YYDKDF (reference sequence). V gave up 1 base and J gave up 0 bases, with 7 bases separating them. This CDR3 comprises 14 residues. This chain's CDR3 is CATSRGGSSYEQYF. Written as DNA, the CDR3 is TGTGCCACCAGCAGAGGGGGGAGCTCCTACGAGCAGTACTTC.

The chain joins TRBV7-6 to TRBJ2-2, with TRBD2 matching 13 bases. The germline CDR1 and CDR2 sequences are SGHVS and FNYEAQ. The CDR3 has 20 amino acids. Trimming at V came to 5 bases and at J to 3 bases, leaving 15 bases not matched to a gene. As DNA, the CDR3 is TGTGCCAGCAGCCCATTGGGACTAGCGGGATCTGGTGGTTACACCGGGGAGCTGTTTTTT. Its protein product is CASSPLGLAGSGGYTGELFF.